Shown below are 20 T cell receptor beta chains from a single sample sequenced in a study of CXCR3-negative and CXCR3-positive naive CD8 T cells. Libraries of TRB cDNA were made by 5' RACE and carried UMIs. TCRdb reanalyzed the 5' RACE reads, giving one entry per CDR3 protein sequence and no DNA. The sample data list 92,000 or so distinct CDR3 sequences. The sample comprised naive CXCR3- CD8+ T cells from blood. The subset was: CD45RO-CCR7+CD27+CD95- naive CD8+ T cells lacking CXCR3 (TNR3-). The receptors derive from a human donor in good health. Some clones in this sample may be carry-over from other donors' samples.

The chain has TRBV12-3 or TRBV12-4 and TRBJ1-1. This CDR3 is built from 14 residues. CDR3 residues: CASSFAGEGTEAFF.

The chain couples TRBV9 to TRBJ1-2; as DNA is missing, the TRBD1 call by TCRdb cannot be tested. Germline V gene sequence: CDR1 SGDLS, CDR2 YYNGEE. The CDR3 runs to 17 residues. CDR3 residues: CASSPTGGHKPNYGYTF.

This chain uses TRBV20-1 with TRBJ1-1; the D call of TRBD1 rests on TCRdb alone, since no DNA is present to check it. Germline values: CDR1 DFQATT, CDR2 SNEGSKA (reference sequence). The CDR3 consists of 14 residues. CDR3 in amino acids: CSAPYGQGHTEAFF.

This chain uses TRBV18 with TRBJ1-2. Germline lookup yields CDR1 KGHSH and CDR2 LQKENI. This CDR3 is 11 amino acids long. CDR3: CASSPGYGYTF.

This CDR3 reads CASGWTGNYGYTF. The J gene is TRBJ1-2, the V gene TRBV27; TCRdb outputs TRBD1, but without DNA this stays unchecked. Germline V gene lookup returns CDR1 MNHEY and CDR2 SMNVEV (reference sequence). The CDR3 runs to 13 residues.

This rearrangement joins TRBV30 to TRBJ1-1. CDR3 size: 13 residues. In germline, CDR1 is GTSNPN, CDR2 SVGIG (reference sequence). The CDR3 sequence: CAWSVLGNTGAFF.

The rearrangement links TRBV29-1 to TRBJ2-7; TCRdb's D call of TRBD1 is untestable without DNA. Germline V gene lookup returns CDR1 SQVTM and CDR2 ANQGSEA. The CDR3 consists of 13 residues. CDR3 sequence reads: CSVLRQGSYEQYF.

The chain carries TRBV27 and TRBJ1-1; with no DNA, the TCRdb D assignment of TRBD1 cannot be verified. Germline lookup yields CDR1 MNHEY and CDR2 SMNVEV (reference sequence). The CDR3 consists of 12 residues. CDR3 sequence reads: CASSFTGDTAFF.

CDR3 residues: CASNPMGYEQYF. The chain uses TRBV23-1 and TRBJ2-7. TRBV23-1 is recorded as an ORF, its role being uncertain. The CDR3 consists of 12 residues.

This chain uses TRBV3-1 with TRBJ2-7; TCRdb calls TRBD1, which cannot be checked without DNA. Germline-derived CDR1 and CDR2 are LGHDT and YNNKEL (reference sequence). The CDR3 has 14 residues. The chain's CDR3 is CASSPDPHLYEQYF.

Here the CDR3 reads CSVPPDETQYF. The chain couples TRBV29-1 to TRBJ2-5. Germline CDR1 is SQVTM and CDR2 is ANQGSEA. CDR3 length: 11 residues.

V gene TRBV6-6 combines with J gene TRBJ2-3; TCRdb gives TRBD2 as the D gene, but with no DNA this cannot be confirmed. The CDR3 totals 17 residues. Germline V gene lookup returns CDR1 MNHNY and CDR2 SVGAGI (reference sequence). CDR3 protein: CASSFPASGSLSDTQYF.

The chain carries TRBV28 and TRBJ1-3. The CDR3 sequence is 12 residues long. Germline CDR1 and CDR2: MDHEN and SYDVKM. The CDR3 spells CASSWPGNTIYF.

The chain carries TRBV27 and TRBJ2-7; the TCRdb D gene call, TRBD1, has no DNA to confirm it. The CDR3 covers 15 residues. The germline gives CDR1 MNHEY, CDR2 SMNVEV (reference sequence). The CDR3 protein is CASSLSRDGTTEQYF.

The rearrangement joins TRBV7-6 to TRBJ2-7; the TRBD2 assignment by TCRdb is unverifiable without DNA. This CDR3 has 18 amino acids. CDR1 and CDR2 from the germline V gene are SGHVS and FNYEAQ. Here the CDR3 reads CASSLELPWTSGGYEQYF.

The chain couples TRBV7-2 to TRBJ2-7; the D call from TCRdb, TRBD2, cannot be confirmed without DNA. The CDR3 is 15 residues long. Germline V gene data show CDR1 as SGHTA and CDR2 as FQGNSA. CDR3 in amino acids: CASSLLRGGYYEQYF.

This rearrangement joins TRBV12-3 or TRBV12-4 to TRBJ2-3; TCRdb's D gene call, TRBD1, goes unchecked for lack of DNA. The CDR3 contains 14 residues. CDR3 loop: CASSRGSTADTQYF.

The chain is built from TRBV6-5 and TRBJ2-4; the D gene TCRdb calls, TRBD1, cannot be checked with no DNA. The CDR3 sequence is 13 residues long. Germline loops: CDR1 MNHEY, CDR2 SVGAGI. This CDR3 is CASRTGWGDIQYF.

The chain carries TRBV13 and TRBJ1-2. The CDR3 has 15 residues. Germline-derived CDR1 and CDR2 are PRHDT and FYEKMQ (reference sequence). This CDR3 is CASSVYVGVNYGYTF.

The J gene is TRBJ1-1, the V gene TRBV19. CDR1 and CDR2 from the germline V gene are LNHDA and SQIVND (reference sequence). This CDR3 spans 13 amino acids. CDR3 protein: CASSTGGATEAFF.